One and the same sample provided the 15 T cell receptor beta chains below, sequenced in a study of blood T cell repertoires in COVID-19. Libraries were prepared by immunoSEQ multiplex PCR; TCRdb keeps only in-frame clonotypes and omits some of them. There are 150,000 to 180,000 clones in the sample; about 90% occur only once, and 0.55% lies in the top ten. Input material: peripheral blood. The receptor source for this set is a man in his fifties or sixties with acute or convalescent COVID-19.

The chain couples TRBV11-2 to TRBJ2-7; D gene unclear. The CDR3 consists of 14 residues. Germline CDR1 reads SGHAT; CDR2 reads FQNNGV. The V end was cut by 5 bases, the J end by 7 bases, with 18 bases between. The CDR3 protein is CASSAQSAGLEQYF. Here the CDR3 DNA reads TGTGCCAGCAGCGCACAGTCAGCAGGCCTGGAGCAGTACTTC.

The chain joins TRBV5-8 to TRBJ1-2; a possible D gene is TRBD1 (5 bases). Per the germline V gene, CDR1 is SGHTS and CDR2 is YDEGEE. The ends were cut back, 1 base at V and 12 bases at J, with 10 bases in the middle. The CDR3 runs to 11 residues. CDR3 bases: TGTGCCAGCAGCTTGTGGGCAGGGAACACCTTC. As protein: CASSLWAGNTF.

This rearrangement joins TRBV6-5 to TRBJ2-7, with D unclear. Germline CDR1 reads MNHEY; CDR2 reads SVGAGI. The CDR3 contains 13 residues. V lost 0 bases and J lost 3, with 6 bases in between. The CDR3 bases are TGTGCCAGCAGTTACTCCCGCGGCTACGAGCAGTACTTC. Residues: CASSYSRGYEQYF.

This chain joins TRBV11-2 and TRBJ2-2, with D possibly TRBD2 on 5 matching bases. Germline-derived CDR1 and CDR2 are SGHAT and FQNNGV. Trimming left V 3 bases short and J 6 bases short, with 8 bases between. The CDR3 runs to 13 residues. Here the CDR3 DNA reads TGTGCCAGCAGCTTGGACTTCTCCGGGGAGCTGTTTTTT. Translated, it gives CASSLDFSGELFF.

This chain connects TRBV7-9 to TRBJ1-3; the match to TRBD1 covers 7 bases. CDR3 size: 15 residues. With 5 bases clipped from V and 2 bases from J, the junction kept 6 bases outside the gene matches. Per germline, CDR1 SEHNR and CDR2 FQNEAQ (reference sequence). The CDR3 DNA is TGTGCCAGCAGCCCGGGACAGACTACTGGAAACACCATATATTTT. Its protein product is CASSPGQTTGNTIYF.

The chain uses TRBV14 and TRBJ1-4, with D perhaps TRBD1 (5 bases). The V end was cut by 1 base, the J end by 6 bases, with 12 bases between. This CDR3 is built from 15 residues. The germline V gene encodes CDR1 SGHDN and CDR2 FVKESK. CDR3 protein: CASSQGPWGDEKLFF. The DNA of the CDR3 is TGTGCCAGCAGCCAAGGGCCGTGGGGGGATGAAAAACTGTTTTTT.

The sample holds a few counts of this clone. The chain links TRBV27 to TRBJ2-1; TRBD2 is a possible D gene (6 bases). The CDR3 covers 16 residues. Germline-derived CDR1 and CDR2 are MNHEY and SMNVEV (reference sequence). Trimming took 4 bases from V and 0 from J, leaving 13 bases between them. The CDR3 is CASSSSARGSYNEQFF. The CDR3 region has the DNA TGTGCCAGCAGTTCCTCCGCGCGGGGCTCCTACAATGAGCAGTTCTTC.

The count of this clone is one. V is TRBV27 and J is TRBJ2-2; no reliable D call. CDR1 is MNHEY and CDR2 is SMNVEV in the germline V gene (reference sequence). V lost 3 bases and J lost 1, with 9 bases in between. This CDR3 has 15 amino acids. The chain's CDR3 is CASSFKRVNTGELFF. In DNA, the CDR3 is TGTGCCAGCAGTTTTAAAAGAGTGAACACCGGGGAGCTGTTTTTT.

The DNA of the CDR3 is TGTGCCAGCAGTTTCAGCCTAGCGGGAGGGAAAGGGGTTGCTCCCGGGGAGCTGTTTTTT. Translated: CASSFSLAGGKGVAPGELFF. The rearrangement links TRBV28 to TRBJ2-2; the match to TRBD2 covers 12 bases. With V trimmed by 3 bases and J by 6 bases, 17 bases remained unmatched. Germline CDR1 MDHEN, CDR2 SYDVKM. This CDR3 spans 20 amino acids. Full variable domain (outside the CDR3, taken from reference TRBV28 and TRBJ2-2): DVKVTQSSRYLVKRTGEKVFLECVQDMDHENMFWYRQDPGLGLRLIYFSYDVKMKEKGDIPEGYSVSREKKERFSLILESASTNQTSMYLCASSFSLAGGKGVAPGELFFGEGSRLTVL.

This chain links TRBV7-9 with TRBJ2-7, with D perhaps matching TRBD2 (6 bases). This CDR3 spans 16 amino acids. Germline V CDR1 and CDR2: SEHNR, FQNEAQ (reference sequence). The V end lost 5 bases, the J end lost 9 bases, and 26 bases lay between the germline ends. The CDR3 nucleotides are TGTGCCAGCAGCCCGAGAGAACGTGGCGGGATCTCGACGCAGTACTTC. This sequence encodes CASSPRERGGISTQYF.

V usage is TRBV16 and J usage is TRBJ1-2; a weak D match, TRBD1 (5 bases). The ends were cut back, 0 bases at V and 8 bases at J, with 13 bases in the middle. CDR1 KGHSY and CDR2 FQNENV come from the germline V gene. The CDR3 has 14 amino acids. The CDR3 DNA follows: TGTGCCAGCAGCCAATCAGGGCAGGGCGGCGGCTACACCTTC. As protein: CASSQSGQGGGYTF.

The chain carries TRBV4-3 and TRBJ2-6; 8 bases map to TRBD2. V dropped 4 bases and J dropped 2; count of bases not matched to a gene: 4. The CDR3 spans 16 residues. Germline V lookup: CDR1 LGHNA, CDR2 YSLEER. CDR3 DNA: TGCGCCAGCAGCCTAAGCGGGGGACCTGGGGCCAACGTCCTGACTTTC. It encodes CASSLSGGPGANVLTF.

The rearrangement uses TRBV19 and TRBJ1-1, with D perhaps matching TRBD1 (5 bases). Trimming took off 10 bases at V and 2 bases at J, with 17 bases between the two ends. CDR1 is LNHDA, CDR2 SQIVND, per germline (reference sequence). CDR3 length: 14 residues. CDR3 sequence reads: CATAIGQSNTEAFF. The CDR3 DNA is TGTGCCACTGCCATCGGACAATCTAACACTGAAGCTTTCTTT.

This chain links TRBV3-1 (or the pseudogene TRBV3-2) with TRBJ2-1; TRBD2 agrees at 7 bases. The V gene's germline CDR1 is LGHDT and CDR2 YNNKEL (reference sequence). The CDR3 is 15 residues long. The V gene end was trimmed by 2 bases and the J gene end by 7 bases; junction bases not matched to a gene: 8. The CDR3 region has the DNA TGTGCCAGCAGCCAACGGGGTTGGGGGGGGAATGAGCAGTTCTTC. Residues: CASSQRGWGGNEQFF.

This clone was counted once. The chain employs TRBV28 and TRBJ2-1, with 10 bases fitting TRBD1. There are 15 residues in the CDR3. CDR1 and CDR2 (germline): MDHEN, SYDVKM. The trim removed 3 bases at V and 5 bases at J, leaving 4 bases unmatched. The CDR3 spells CASSFGTGDHNEQFF. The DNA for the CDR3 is TGTGCCAGCAGTTTCGGGACAGGGGACCACAATGAGCAGTTCTTC. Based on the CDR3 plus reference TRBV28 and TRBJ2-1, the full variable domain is DVKVTQSSRYLVKRTGEKVFLECVQDMDHENMFWYRQDPGLGLRLIYFSYDVKMKEKGDIPEGYSVSREKKERFSLILESASTNQTSMYLCASSFGTGDHNEQFFGPGTRLTVL.